This T cell receptor (beta chain) was obtained from a study of blood T cell repertoires in COVID-19 (dated by TCRdb to 2020 to 2022). Study-wide context: Samples covering the acute and convalescent phases of COVID-19 were provided by collaborators in the United States, Italy and Spain. The repertoires were released in a freely available public database intended as a resource for research on the immune response to SARS-CoV-2. Samples were obtained from the ongoing ImmuneRACE study (first 160 participants) and from over a thousand subjects provided by 6 global collaborators. The prospective study material was composed of cDNA or gDNA derived from T cells, B-cell-depleted T cells, or PBMCs. Where HLA class I and class II types were available, the types were taken from metadata supplied by the sample provider, not from assay-based typing. Deeply sampled blood TCRbeta repertoires from subjects exposed to, actively infected with, or recovered from COVID-19 were included in the dataset. The sample metadata nearly always contained a de-identified subject ID, COVID-19 status, age in years and sex. Broad study findings and their caveats: How much clinical and demographic metadata was included differed by source and by participant, and the metadata was provided uncurated.

A word on this clone: Its recognized antigen is unknown. The sample holds no much larger clone one base away, and base qualities are not on file.

TCRbeta CDR3 regions were amplified from genomic DNA by means of the immunoSEQ Assay, a bias-controlled multiplex PCR. In the source study's methods: Within the assay, amplification of reference gene primers was used to estimate how many nucleated cells each sample contained. To quantify the absolute abundance of each unique TCRbeta CDR3 rearrangement, sequence reads were collapsed and filtered. For each sample, productive Simpson clonality was calculated as the square root of Simpson's diversity index over productive rearrangements. TCRdb's version of the immuneACCESS table is confined to in-frame rearrangements and falls short of the full clone set. An unresolved V gene accounts for under half of the shortfall where checked; the remainder is of unknown origin. V and J calls and clone size follow that table, whereas D and trimming were derived from the DNA. For this sample there are 65,000 or so clones; 65% to 85% appear just once. Around 25% of the sample rests with the top ten.

Whole blood was collected in K2EDTA tubes by collaborating institutions according to the institutions' own protocols. For TCRbeta analysis, collaborators shipped samples as frozen whole blood, isolated PBMCs, or DNA extracted from either of those sample types. Between the V and J ends, shortened by 3 bases and 8 bases respectively, the junction contains 20 bases. From the cysteine up to the phenylalanine, the CDR3 has a length of 15 residues. Only the CDR3 DNA stays, 45 bases, in frame from base 1. Sequences SGDLS (CDR1) and YYNGEE (CDR2) are obtained from the germline V gene. This receptor was taken from a human donor in a cohort sampled during active COVID-19. The rearrangement combines TRBV9 with TRBJ1-1; TRBD1 might be the D gene, on 6 matching bases. Sequenced material: peripheral blood. DNA sequence: TGTGCCAGCAGCGCCCCGTCGCGGGGGCCCTACGAAGCTTTCTTT. Translated, it gives CASSAPSRGPYEAFF.